This is a list of T cell receptor beta chains from one sample in a study of Ad26.COV2.S vaccination and SARS-CoV-2 variants. Measured with immunoSEQ multiplex PCR; TCRdb has only the in-frame clones, and not every one. Of fewer than 600,000 clones in the sample, around 89% were seen once. The specimen was peripheral blood, collected in a trial of Ad26.COV2.S vaccine versus placebo. Every receptor here comes from a person between 18 and 65 years old who received the Ad26.COV2.S COVID-19 vaccine or a placebo. CDR3s include the opening cysteine and the closing phenylalanine or tryptophan. Fields, in order: CDR3 protein, CDR3 DNA, clone size, D gene, V gene, J gene. A D gene is named only where the DNA matches it firmly. Some rows have no size entry. The others give once, few or many, or a class for an expanded clone.

cdr3_aa: CASSPRLENTEAFF; cdr3_nt: TGTGCCAGCTCACCCCGTTTGGAGAACACTGAAGCTTTCTTT; clone_size: -; d_call: -; v_call: TRBV18; j_call: TRBJ1-1
cdr3_aa: CASSLVDRNTGELFF; cdr3_nt: TGCGCCAGCAGCTTGGTAGATAGAAACACCGGGGAGCTGTTTTTT; clone_size: -; d_call: -; v_call: TRBV5-1; j_call: TRBJ2-2
cdr3_aa: CASSLVRGDEQFF; cdr3_nt: TGTGCCAGCAGCTTAGTCCGGGGCGATGAGCAGTTCTTC; clone_size: -; d_call: -; v_call: TRBV7-3; j_call: TRBJ2-1
cdr3_aa: CASSQEGQDFSTEAFF; cdr3_nt: TGTGCCAGCAGCCAAGAAGGTCAGGATTTTAGCACTGAAGCTTTCTTT; clone_size: -; d_call: -; v_call: TRBV4-2; j_call: TRBJ1-1
cdr3_aa: CATRGLGHETQYF; cdr3_nt: TGTGCCACCAGGGGTCTTGGCCACGAGACCCAGTACTTC; clone_size: -; d_call: -; v_call: TRBV15; j_call: TRBJ2-5
cdr3_aa: CASSPRGSSTDTQYF; cdr3_nt: TGTGCCAGCAGCCCTAGGGGGTCTAGCACAGATACGCAGTATTTT; clone_size: -; d_call: -; v_call: TRBV11-2; j_call: TRBJ2-3
cdr3_aa: CASSVAGTGGNGYTF; cdr3_nt: TGTGCCAGCAGCGTAGCGGGGACAGGGGGGAATGGCTACACCTTC; clone_size: -; d_call: TRBD1; v_call: TRBV9; j_call: TRBJ1-2
cdr3_aa: CASSQGLAAYNEQFF; cdr3_nt: TGTGCCAGCAGCCAGGGACTAGCGGCTTACAATGAGCAGTTCTTC; clone_size: -; d_call: TRBD2; v_call: TRBV7-6; j_call: TRBJ2-1
cdr3_aa: CASSPVAGGSTDTQYF; cdr3_nt: TGCGCCAGCAGCCCCGTGGCGGGAGGGAGCACAGATACGCAGTATTTT; clone_size: -; d_call: TRBD2; v_call: TRBV5-1; j_call: TRBJ2-3
cdr3_aa: CASSHGKSYEQYF; cdr3_nt: TGCGCCAGCAGCCACGGGAAGTCCTACGAGCAGTACTTC; clone_size: -; d_call: -; v_call: TRBV4-3; j_call: TRBJ2-7
cdr3_aa: CASSYYVSQDYEQYF; cdr3_nt: TGTGCCAGCAGTTACTACGTCTCCCAGGACTACGAGCAGTACTTC; clone_size: -; d_call: -; v_call: TRBV6-6; j_call: TRBJ2-7
cdr3_aa: CSVEGTSGRDTGELFF; cdr3_nt: TGCAGCGTTGAGGGGACTAGCGGGAGAGACACCGGGGAGCTGTTTTTT; clone_size: -; d_call: TRBD2; v_call: TRBV29-1; j_call: TRBJ2-2
cdr3_aa: CASSDIPGQGAKDEQYF; cdr3_nt: TGTGCCAGCAGTGACATACCGGGACAGGGGGCGAAGGACGAGCAGTACTTC; clone_size: -; d_call: TRBD1; v_call: TRBV6-2/TRBV6-3; j_call: TRBJ2-7
cdr3_aa: CASSPPTAKLGPYNEQFF; cdr3_nt: TGCGCCAGCAGCCCCCCGACAGCGAAATTAGGGCCCTACAATGAGCAGTTCTTC; clone_size: -; d_call: -; v_call: TRBV4-1; j_call: TRBJ2-1
cdr3_aa: CASHYGHTDTQYF; cdr3_nt: TGTGCCAGCCACTACGGTCACACAGATACGCAGTATTTT; clone_size: -; d_call: -; v_call: TRBV6-5; j_call: TRBJ2-3
cdr3_aa: CASSTDSEKLFF; cdr3_nt: TGTGCCAGCAGCACCGACAGTGAAAAACTGTTTTTT; clone_size: -; d_call: -; v_call: TRBV2; j_call: TRBJ1-4
cdr3_aa: CASSQIGDRKYGYTF; cdr3_nt: TGCGCCAGCAGCCAGATCGGGGACAGAAAATATGGCTACACCTTC; clone_size: -; d_call: TRBD1; v_call: TRBV4-3; j_call: TRBJ1-2
cdr3_aa: CAWSVQGNEQFF; cdr3_nt: TGTGCCTGGAGTGTACAGGGCAATGAGCAGTTCTTC; clone_size: -; d_call: -; v_call: TRBV30; j_call: TRBJ2-1
cdr3_aa: CASSIGTGRNTEAFF; cdr3_nt: TGTGCCAGCAGCATAGGCACAGGTAGAAACACTGAAGCTTTCTTT; clone_size: -; d_call: -; v_call: TRBV7-6; j_call: TRBJ1-1
cdr3_aa: CASSQRGYGYTF; cdr3_nt: TGTGCCAGCAGTCAACGGGGTTATGGCTACACCTTC; clone_size: -; d_call: -; v_call: TRBV28; j_call: TRBJ1-2
cdr3_aa: CASSLGAGTGYYEQYF; cdr3_nt: TGTGCCAGCAGCTTAGGGGCCGGGACTGGATACTACGAGCAGTACTTC; clone_size: -; d_call: -; v_call: TRBV7-9; j_call: TRBJ2-7
cdr3_aa: CASIILGASEAFF; cdr3_nt: TGTGCCAGCATTATACTGGGGGCATCTGAAGCTTTCTTT; clone_size: -; d_call: -; v_call: TRBV28; j_call: TRBJ1-1
cdr3_aa: CASSYSGTEKETQYF; cdr3_nt: TGTGCCAGCAGCTATTCCGGGACAGAGAAAGAGACCCAGTACTTC; clone_size: -; d_call: TRBD1; v_call: TRBV9; j_call: TRBJ2-5
cdr3_aa: CATSPQGFLGTDTQYF; cdr3_nt: TGTGCCACCAGTCCCCAGGGGTTCCTTGGCACAGATACGCAGTATTTT; clone_size: -; d_call: -; v_call: TRBV24-1; j_call: TRBJ2-3
cdr3_aa: CASREATGWGEKLFF; cdr3_nt: TGTGCCAGCAGAGAGGCGACAGGGTGGGGCGAAAAACTGTTTTTT; clone_size: -; d_call: TRBD1; v_call: TRBV6-5; j_call: TRBJ1-4
cdr3_aa: CASSVLAHYGYTF; cdr3_nt: TGTGCCAGCAGTGTACTGGCCCACTATGGCTACACCTTC; clone_size: -; d_call: -; v_call: TRBV28; j_call: TRBJ1-2
cdr3_aa: CASSFQGRTGELFF; cdr3_nt: TGTGCCAGCAGCTTCCAGGGAAGGACCGGGGAGCTGTTTTTT; clone_size: -; d_call: -; v_call: TRBV3-1/TRBV3-2; j_call: TRBJ2-2
cdr3_aa: CASSYSSGGPYEQYF; cdr3_nt: TGTGCCAGCAGTTACTCGTCGGGAGGGCCCTACGAGCAGTACTTC; clone_size: -; d_call: TRBD2; v_call: TRBV6-5; j_call: TRBJ2-7
cdr3_aa: CASSPPYRAGDQPQHF; cdr3_nt: TGTGCCAGCTCACCACCGTATAGGGCAGGAGATCAGCCCCAGCATTTT; clone_size: -; d_call: -; v_call: TRBV18; j_call: TRBJ1-5
cdr3_aa: CASSQARLAANTGELFF; cdr3_nt: TGTGCCAGCAGCCAAGCCAGGTTAGCGGCGAACACCGGGGAGCTGTTTTTT; clone_size: -; d_call: -; v_call: TRBV14; j_call: TRBJ2-2
cdr3_aa: CASRKRNSNQPQHF; cdr3_nt: TGTGCCAGCAGGAAGCGTAATAGCAATCAGCCCCAGCATTTT; clone_size: few; d_call: -; v_call: TRBV6-5; j_call: TRBJ1-5
cdr3_aa: CASSPNANLNTEAFF; cdr3_nt: TGTGCCAGCTCACCTAACGCAAATCTGAACACTGAAGCTTTCTTT; clone_size: once; d_call: -; v_call: TRBV18; j_call: TRBJ1-1
cdr3_aa: CASRGYRDRVGYGYTF; cdr3_nt: TGTGCCAGCAGGGGATACCGGGACAGGGTGGGCTATGGCTACACCTTC; clone_size: -; d_call: TRBD1; v_call: TRBV2; j_call: TRBJ1-2
cdr3_aa: CASRPTGGSAFF; cdr3_nt: TGTGCCAGCAGACCCACAGGGGGCTCGGCTTTCTTT; clone_size: -; d_call: TRBD1; v_call: TRBV2; j_call: TRBJ1-1
cdr3_aa: CASGTGADTQYF; cdr3_nt: TGCGCCAGCGGGACAGGGGCAGATACGCAGTATTTT; clone_size: few; d_call: TRBD1; v_call: TRBV5-1; j_call: TRBJ2-3
cdr3_aa: CASSNRQGTDQPQHF; cdr3_nt: TGTGCCAGCAGCAACAGACAGGGAACTGATCAGCCCCAGCATTTT; clone_size: -; d_call: TRBD1; v_call: TRBV27; j_call: TRBJ1-5
cdr3_aa: CASSVPQRLARQETQYF; cdr3_nt: TGTGCCAGCAGTGTGCCCCAACGACTAGCGCGTCAAGAGACCCAGTACTTC; clone_size: -; d_call: TRBD2; v_call: TRBV6-1; j_call: TRBJ2-5
cdr3_aa: CASSVSRTAYNEQFF; cdr3_nt: TGTGCCAGCAGCGTATCGCGGACAGCCTACAATGAGCAGTTCTTC; clone_size: once; d_call: -; v_call: TRBV9; j_call: TRBJ2-1
cdr3_aa: CASSETNREQYF; cdr3_nt: TGTGCCAGCAGTGAAACGAACCGGGAGCAGTACTTC; clone_size: once; d_call: -; v_call: TRBV6-1; j_call: TRBJ2-7
cdr3_aa: CASSLQGFGGYTF; cdr3_nt: TGTGCCAGCAGTTTACAGGGTTTTGGTGGCTACACCTTC; clone_size: -; d_call: -; v_call: TRBV27; j_call: TRBJ1-2
cdr3_aa: CASSVSFGGLGNEQFF; cdr3_nt: TGTGCCAGCAGCGTAAGTTTTGGGGGACTAGGGAATGAGCAGTTCTTC; clone_size: once; d_call: TRBD2; v_call: TRBV9; j_call: TRBJ2-1
cdr3_aa: CASSLRQFNQPQHF; cdr3_nt: TGTGCCAGCAGTTTGAGGCAGTTCAATCAGCCCCAGCATTTT; clone_size: -; d_call: -; v_call: TRBV27; j_call: TRBJ1-5
cdr3_aa: CASSGTGVTEAFF; cdr3_nt: TGTGCCAGCAGCGGGACAGGGGTCACTGAAGCTTTCTTT; clone_size: -; d_call: TRBD1; v_call: TRBV25-1; j_call: TRBJ1-1
cdr3_aa: CASSGTGTQNVAAFF; cdr3_nt: TGTGCCAGCAGTGGGACGGGGACTCAAAACGTGGCAGCTTTCTTT; clone_size: -; d_call: -; v_call: TRBV28; j_call: TRBJ1-1
cdr3_aa: CASSSTGGHGYTF; cdr3_nt: TGTGCCAGCAGTTCGACAGGGGGTCATGGCTACACCTTC; clone_size: -; d_call: TRBD1; v_call: TRBV5-6; j_call: TRBJ1-2
cdr3_aa: CASSEPVGNTIYF; cdr3_nt: TGTGCCAGCAGTGAACCGGTTGGAAACACCATATATTTT; clone_size: -; d_call: -; v_call: TRBV6-1; j_call: TRBJ1-3
cdr3_aa: CASSLLDRAYNNEQFF; cdr3_nt: TGTGCCAGCAGCCTTCTGGACAGGGCTTATAACAATGAGCAGTTCTTC; clone_size: -; d_call: TRBD1; v_call: TRBV3-1/TRBV3-2; j_call: TRBJ2-1
cdr3_aa: CASSVGDRGDSPLHF; cdr3_nt: TGTGCCAGCAGCGTGGGGGACAGGGGAGATTCACCCCTCCACTTT; clone_size: -; d_call: TRBD1; v_call: TRBV25-1; j_call: TRBJ1-6
cdr3_aa: CASRSDARAGTTDTQYF; cdr3_nt: TGTGCCAGCAGGTCCGATGCTCGAGCGGGGACCACAGATACGCAGTATTTT; clone_size: once; d_call: TRBD2; v_call: TRBV28; j_call: TRBJ2-3
cdr3_aa: CASSTTGTANSPLHF; cdr3_nt: TGTGCCAGCAGCACGACCGGGACAGCCAATTCACCCCTCCACTTT; clone_size: -; d_call: TRBD1; v_call: TRBV9; j_call: TRBJ1-6
cdr3_aa: CASKGAGNSPLHF; cdr3_nt: TGTGCTAGTAAGGGGGCGGGCAATTCACCCCTCCACTTT; clone_size: -; d_call: TRBD1; v_call: TRBV28; j_call: TRBJ1-6
cdr3_aa: CASSQVPGGSPLHF; cdr3_nt: TGTGCCAGTAGTCAAGTACCTGGAGGATCACCCCTCCACTTT; clone_size: -; d_call: -; v_call: TRBV19; j_call: TRBJ1-6
cdr3_aa: CASSLSGTGNYGYTF; cdr3_nt: TGTGCCAGCAGCTTATCCGGGACAGGAAACTATGGCTACACCTTC; clone_size: -; d_call: TRBD1; v_call: TRBV7-3; j_call: TRBJ1-2
cdr3_aa: CASSYSNQGNQPQHF; cdr3_nt: TGTGCCAGCAGTTACTCGAATCAGGGCAATCAGCCCCAGCATTTT; clone_size: -; d_call: -; v_call: TRBV6-2/TRBV6-3; j_call: TRBJ1-5